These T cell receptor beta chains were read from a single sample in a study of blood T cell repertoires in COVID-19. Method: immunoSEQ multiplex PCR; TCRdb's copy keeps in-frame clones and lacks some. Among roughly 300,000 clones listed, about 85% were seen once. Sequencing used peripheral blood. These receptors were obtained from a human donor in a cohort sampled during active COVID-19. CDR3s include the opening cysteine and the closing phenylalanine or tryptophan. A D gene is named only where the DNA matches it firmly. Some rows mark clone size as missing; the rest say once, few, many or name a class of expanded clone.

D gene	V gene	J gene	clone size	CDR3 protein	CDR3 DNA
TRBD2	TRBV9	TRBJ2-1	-	CASSALAGAYNEQFF	TGTGCCAGCAGCGCACTAGCGGGAGCTTACAATGAGCAGTTCTTC
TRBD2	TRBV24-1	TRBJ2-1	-	CATSDNPAGEQFF	TGTGCCACCAGTGACAACCCAGCGGGAGAGCAGTTCTTC
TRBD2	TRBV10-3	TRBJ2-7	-	CASGASGYEQYF	TGTGCCTCTGGTGCTAGCGGCTACGAGCAGTACTTC
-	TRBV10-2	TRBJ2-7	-	CASSEDRTYEQYF	TGCGCCAGCAGTGAGGACAGGACCTACGAGCAGTACTTC
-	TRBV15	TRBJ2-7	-	CATSRSLGGEQYF	TGTGCCACCAGCAGGTCGTTAGGCGGCGAGCAGTACTTC
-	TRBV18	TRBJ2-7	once	CASSPGGASIYEQYF	TGTGCCAGCTCACCGGGCGGGGCCTCAATCTACGAGCAGTACTTC
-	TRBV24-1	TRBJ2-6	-	CATSAIYSGANVLTF	TGTGCCACCAGTGCGATCTACTCTGGGGCCAACGTCCTGACTTTC
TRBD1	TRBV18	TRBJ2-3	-	CASRDSGTDTQYF	TGTGCCAGCCGGGACAGCGGCACAGATACGCAGTATTTT
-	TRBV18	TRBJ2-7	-	CASSLSGYEQYF	TGTGCCAGCTCACTTAGCGGCTACGAGCAGTACTTC
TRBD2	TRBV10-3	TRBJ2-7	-	CAISSGLDGYEQYF	TGTGCCATCAGTTCGGGACTAGACGGCTACGAGCAGTACTTC
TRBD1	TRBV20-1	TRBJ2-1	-	CSARAGQGKFF	TGCAGTGCTAGGGCTGGACAGGGGAAATTCTTC
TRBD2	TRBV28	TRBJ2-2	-	CASSPSGRGAGELFF	TGTGCCAGCAGTCCAAGCGGGAGGGGGGCCGGGGAGCTGTTTTTT
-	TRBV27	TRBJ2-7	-	CASRSLSGTPAYEQYF	TGTGCCAGCAGATCTCTCTCCGGGACTCCCGCCTACGAGCAGTACTTC
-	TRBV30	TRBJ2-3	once	CACSQALRGLSQGTDTQYF	TGTGCCTGTTCGCAGGCACTGAGAGGTCTGTCACAGGGCACAGATACGCAGTATTTT
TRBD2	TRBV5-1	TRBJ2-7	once	CASSLTTSAVSEQYF	TGCGCCAGCAGCTTGACAACTAGCGCCGTGAGCGAGCAGTACTTC
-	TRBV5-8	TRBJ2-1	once	CASSFNRINEQFF	TGTGCCAGCAGCTTTAACAGGATCAATGAGCAGTTCTTC